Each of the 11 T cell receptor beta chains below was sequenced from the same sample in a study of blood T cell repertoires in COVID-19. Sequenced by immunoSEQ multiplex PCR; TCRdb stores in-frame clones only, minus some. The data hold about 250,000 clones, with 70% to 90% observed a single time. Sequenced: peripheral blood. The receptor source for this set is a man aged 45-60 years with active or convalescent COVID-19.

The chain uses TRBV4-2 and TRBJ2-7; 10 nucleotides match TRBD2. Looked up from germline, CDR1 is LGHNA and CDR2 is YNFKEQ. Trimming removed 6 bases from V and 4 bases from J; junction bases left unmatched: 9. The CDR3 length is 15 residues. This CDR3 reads CASRQGTSETYEQYF. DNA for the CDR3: TGTGCCAGCAGGCAGGGGACTAGCGAAACGTACGAGCAGTACTTC.

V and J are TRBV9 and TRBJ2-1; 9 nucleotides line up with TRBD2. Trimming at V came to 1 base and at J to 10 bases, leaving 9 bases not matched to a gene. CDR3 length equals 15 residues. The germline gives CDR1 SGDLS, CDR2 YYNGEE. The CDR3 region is CASSVIAGAVREQFF. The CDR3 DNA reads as TGTGCCAGCAGCGTAATAGCGGGAGCGGTCCGGGAGCAGTTCTTC. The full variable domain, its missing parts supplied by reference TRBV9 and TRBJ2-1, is DSGVTQTPKHLITATGQRVTLRCSPRSGDLSVYWYQQSLDQGLQFLIQYYNGEERAKGNILERFSAQQFPDLHSELNLSSLELGDSALYFCASSVIAGAVREQFFGPGTRLTVL.

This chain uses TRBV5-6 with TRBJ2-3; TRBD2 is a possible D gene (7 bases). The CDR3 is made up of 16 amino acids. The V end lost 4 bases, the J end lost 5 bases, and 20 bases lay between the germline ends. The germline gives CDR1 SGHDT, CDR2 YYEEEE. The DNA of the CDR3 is TGTGCCAGCAGCCAGGGGAGGCGGGAGAGGGGAGATACGCAGTATTTT. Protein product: CASSQGRRERGDTQYF.

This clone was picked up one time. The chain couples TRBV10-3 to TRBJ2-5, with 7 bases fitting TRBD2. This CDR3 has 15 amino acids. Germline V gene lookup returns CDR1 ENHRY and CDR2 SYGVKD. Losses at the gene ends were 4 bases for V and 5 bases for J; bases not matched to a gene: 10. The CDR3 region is CAISGGGAPPETQYF. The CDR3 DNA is TGTGCCATCAGTGGGGGGGGAGCGCCTCCCGAGACCCAGTACTTC.

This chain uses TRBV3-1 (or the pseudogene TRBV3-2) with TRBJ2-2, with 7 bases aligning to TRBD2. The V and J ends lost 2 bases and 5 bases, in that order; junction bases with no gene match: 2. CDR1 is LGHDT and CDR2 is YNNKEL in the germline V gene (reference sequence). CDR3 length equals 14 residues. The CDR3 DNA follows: TGTGCCAGCAGCCAACCGGGGGGAACCGGGGAGCTGTTTTTT. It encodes CASSQPGGTGELFF.

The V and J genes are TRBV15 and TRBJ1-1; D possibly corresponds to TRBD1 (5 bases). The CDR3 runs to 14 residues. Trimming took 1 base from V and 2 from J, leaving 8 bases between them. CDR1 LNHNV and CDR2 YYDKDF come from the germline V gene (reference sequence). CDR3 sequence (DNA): TGTGCCACCAGCAGAGCGGGGGTAAACACTGAAGCTTTCTTT. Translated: CATSRAGVNTEAFF. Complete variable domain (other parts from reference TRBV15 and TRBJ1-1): DAMVIQNPRYQVTQFGKPVTLSCSQTLNHNVMYWYQQKSSQAPKLLFHYYDKDFNNEADTPDNFQSRRPNTSFCFLDIRSPGLGDTAMYLCATSRAGVNTEAFFGQGTRLTVV.

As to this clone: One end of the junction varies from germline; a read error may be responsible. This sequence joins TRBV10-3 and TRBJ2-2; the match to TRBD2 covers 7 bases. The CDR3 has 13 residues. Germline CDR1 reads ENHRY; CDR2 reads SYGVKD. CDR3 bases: TGTGCCATCAGAGGACTAGTAACCGGGGGGCTGTTTTTT. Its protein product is CAIRGLVTGGLFF.

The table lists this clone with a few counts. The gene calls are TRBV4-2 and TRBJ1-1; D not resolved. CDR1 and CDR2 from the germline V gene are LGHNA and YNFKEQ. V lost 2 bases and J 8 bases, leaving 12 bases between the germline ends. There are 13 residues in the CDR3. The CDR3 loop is CASSQRERREAFF. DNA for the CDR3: TGTGCCAGCAGCCAAAGGGAGAGAAGGGAAGCTTTCTTT.

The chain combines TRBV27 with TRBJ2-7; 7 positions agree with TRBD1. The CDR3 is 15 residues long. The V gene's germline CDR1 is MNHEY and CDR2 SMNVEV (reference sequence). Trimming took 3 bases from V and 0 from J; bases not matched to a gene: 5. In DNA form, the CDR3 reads TGTGCCAGCAGTTTGATGGGACAGAGCTCCTACGAGCAGTACTTC. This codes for CASSLMGQSSYEQYF.

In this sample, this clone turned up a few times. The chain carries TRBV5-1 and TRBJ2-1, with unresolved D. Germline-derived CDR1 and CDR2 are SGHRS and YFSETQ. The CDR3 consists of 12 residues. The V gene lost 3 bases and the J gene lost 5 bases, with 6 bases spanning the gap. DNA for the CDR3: TGCGCCAGCAGCTCCTCAGACAATGAGCAGTTCTTC. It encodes CASSSSDNEQFF.

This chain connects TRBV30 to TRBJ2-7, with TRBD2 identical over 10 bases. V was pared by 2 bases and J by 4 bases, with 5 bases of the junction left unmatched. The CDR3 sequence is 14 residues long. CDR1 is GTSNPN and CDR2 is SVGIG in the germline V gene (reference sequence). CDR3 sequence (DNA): TGTGCCTGGAGTAGGCCTAGCGGGAGTTACGAGCAGTACTTC. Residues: CAWSRPSGSYEQYF.